A single sample gave rise to the 14 T cell receptor beta chains below, sequenced in a study of shared clonotypes between healthy human individuals. The method was immunoSEQ multiplex PCR; TCRdb's version includes in-frame clones alone and lacks a portion of them. Of some 300,000 clones detected, more than 60% appear once; the ten largest clones hold about 9.4%. Source material: memory CD4+ T cells sorted from blood. Subset in this sample: CD45RA-negative fraction. These receptors all stem from a man aged 30 to 45 in good health.

The sample holds a few counts of this clone. Other DNA sequences in this specimen translate into the identical CDR3. V is TRBV11-2 and J is TRBJ2-7; 10 bases align to TRBD1. The CDR3 spans 14 residues. Germline loops: CDR1 SGHAT, CDR2 FQNNGV. With 5 bases clipped from V and 2 bases from J, the junction kept 3 bases outside the gene matches. The CDR3 is CASSLGQGAYEQYF. The CDR3 bases are TGTGCCAGCAGCCTTGGACAGGGGGCCTACGAGCAGTACTTC.

The rearrangement uses TRBV18 and TRBJ1-1; the D is unclear. Germline loops: CDR1 KGHSH, CDR2 LQKENI. The CDR3 is 14 residues long. Trimming shortened V by 5 bases and J by 1 base, and 11 bases separated the two germline ends. In DNA, the CDR3 is TGTGCCAGCTCAGCGTTTTCACAGAACACTGAAGCTTTCTTT. Translating gives CASSAFSQNTEAFF.

This clone has a count of ten or more. The V and J genes are TRBV28 and TRBJ2-1, with a tentative D call TRBD2 (6 bases). Germline CDR1 is MDHEN and CDR2 is SYDVKM. This CDR3 is 15 amino acids long. Trimming removed 3 bases at V and 7 bases at J, with 16 bases between. The CDR3 loop is CASSFEPGLLNEQFF. As DNA, the CDR3 is TGTGCCAGCAGTTTTGAACCGGGACTCTTAAATGAGCAGTTCTTC.

This chain joins TRBV9 and TRBJ2-3, with D perhaps matching TRBD1 (6 bases). Trimming left V 8 bases short and J 0 bases short, with 10 bases between. The CDR3 is 13 amino acids. CDR1 SGDLS and CDR2 YYNGEE come from the germline V gene. The chain's CDR3 is CASNRESTDTQYF. The CDR3 bases are TGTGCCAGTAACAGGGAAAGCACAGATACGCAGTATTTT.

The genes are TRBV29-1 and TRBJ2-1; D possibly corresponds to TRBD2 (5 bases). The CDR3 spans 13 residues. The V gene lost 0 bases and the J gene lost 4 bases, with 7 bases spanning the gap. Germline CDR1 and CDR2: SQVTM and ANQGSEA. The CDR3 protein is CSVEDRGYNEQFF. In nucleotides, the CDR3 is TGCAGCGTTGAAGATCGAGGGTACAATGAGCAGTTCTTC.

This clone was seen more than once but under ten times. The chain links TRBV14 to TRBJ1-2; D uncertain. The V end was cut by 1 base, the J end by 3 bases, with 9 bases between. The CDR3 length is 14 residues. Germline values: CDR1 SGHDN, CDR2 FVKESK. The CDR3 region is CASSQGSGDYGYTF. The CDR3 DNA is TGTGCCAGCAGCCAAGGTTCTGGGGACTATGGCTACACCTTC.

Details on this clone: The junction shows a germline mismatch at one end, possibly a read error. V is TRBV7-7 and J is TRBJ2-1; D is unresolved. This CDR3 has 13 residues. CDR1 and CDR2 (germline): SSHAT, FNYEAQ (reference sequence). CDR3 DNA sequence: TGTGCTAGCAGCTTGAGCACGAACAATGAGCAGTTCTTC. Residues: CASSLSTNNEQFF.

This sequence joins TRBV18 and TRBJ2-1; D uncertain. The V and J ends lost 3 bases and 2 bases respectively, with 20 bases between them. This CDR3 is built from 18 residues. The germline V gene encodes CDR1 KGHSH and CDR2 LQKENI. The CDR3: CASSPAASGPYAYNEQFF. CDR3 bases: TGTGCCAGCTCACCCGCCGCCTCCGGTCCTTACGCCTACAATGAGCAGTTCTTC.

This clone was detected only once. The chain employs TRBV27 and TRBJ2-4; D not resolved. Trimming stripped 3 bases from V and 1 base from J, with 4 bases between. The CDR3 is 13 amino acids. Germline V gives CDR1 MNHEY, CDR2 SMNVEV (reference sequence). The CDR3, as DNA: TGTGCCAGCAGTTTCAGGGCCAAAAACATTCAGTACTTC. It codes for CASSFRAKNIQYF.

The CDR3 region has the DNA TGTGCCAGCAGACTGGGACTAGCGGGGCACTACGAGCAGTACTTC. Amino acid sequence: CASRLGLAGHYEQYF. V is TRBV6-6 and J is TRBJ2-7; 13 bases map to TRBD2. CDR3 length: 15 amino acids. V was pared by 6 bases and J by 3 bases, with 5 bases of the junction left unmatched. In germline, CDR1 is MNHNY, CDR2 SVGAGI (reference sequence).

Comments on this clone: It differs at one base from a far larger clone, so likely a read error. This chain links TRBV7-9 with TRBJ2-7, with D tentatively TRBD2 (5 bases). CDR3 length equals 13 residues. CDR1 and CDR2 (germline): SEHNR, FQNEAQ (reference sequence). The CDR3 nucleotides read TGTGCCAGCAGCAATCAACTAGTTTCCGAGCAGTGCTTC. Translating it yields CASSNQLVSEQCF.

The V call is TRBV20-1, the J call TRBJ2-5, with D uncertain. V was clipped by 6 bases and J by 4 bases, with 6 bases between them. This CDR3 has 10 amino acids. Germline CDR1 DFQATT, CDR2 SNEGSKA (reference sequence). The CDR3 sequence: CSAHGETQYF. The CDR3 DNA is TGCAGTGCCCACGGAGAGACCCAGTACTTC.

This chain joins TRBV6-1 and TRBJ2-3; D is tentatively TRBD1 or TRBD2 (6 bases each). The V and J ends lost 4 bases and 0 bases respectively, with 14 bases between them. Germline values: CDR1 MNHNS, CDR2 SASEGT. The CDR3 is 16 amino acids. In DNA form, the CDR3 reads TGTGCCAGCAGTGGGCGGGACACATCTAGCACAGATACGCAGTATTTT. It is translated as CASSGRDTSSTDTQYF.

This clone showed up just once. J is TRBJ2-3 and V is TRBV5-1; 10 bases are a match to TRBD1. V was clipped by 5 bases and J by 2 bases; unmatched bases: 5. The CDR3 is made up of 15 amino acids. Germline V gene sequence: CDR1 SGHRS, CDR2 YFSETQ. CDR3 sequence: CASRSGQGYTDTQYF. DNA for the CDR3: TGCGCCAGCAGGTCGGGACAGGGGTACACAGATACGCAGTATTTT.